These 27 T cell receptor beta chains came from one sample sequenced in a study of tumour-infiltrating T cells in Burkitt lymphoma. The repertoire was sequenced with immunoSEQ multiplex PCR; TCRdb's copy has only in-frame clones and lacks some. This sample has 3,500 to 4,500 clones, with around 80% found just once. Sequenced sample: tumor tissue. The receptors shown here come from a human donor with diffuse large B-cell lymphoma. Some clones in this sample may be carry-over from other donors' samples.

The chain couples TRBV5-8 to TRBJ1-2; 8 nucleotides agree with TRBD1. CDR1 is SGHTS and CDR2 is YDEGEE in the germline V gene. V lost 4 bases and J lost 4; bases outside the gene matches: 9. This CDR3 contains 15 residues. CDR3 in amino acids: CASSPVPTGGYGYTF. Written as DNA, the CDR3 is TGTGCCAGCAGCCCGGTCCCCACAGGGGGCTATGGCTACACCTTC.

V and J are TRBV15 and TRBJ1-1; 7 bases agree with TRBD1. The CDR3 extends over 16 amino acids. The V segment lost 1 base and the J segment 0 bases; nucleotides outside the gene matches: 5. The V gene's germline CDR1 is LNHNV and CDR2 YYDKDF (reference sequence). The CDR3 spells CATSRGTTGMNTEAFF. The CDR3 region has the DNA TGTGCCACCAGCAGAGGCACGACAGGGATGAACACTGAAGCTTTCTTT.

The chain has TRBV7-9 and TRBJ2-6, with D possibly being TRBD2 (5 bases). V gave up 1 base and J gave up 0 bases, with 13 bases separating them. Germline CDR1 reads SEHNR; CDR2 reads FQNEAQ (reference sequence). The CDR3 has 18 amino acids. This CDR3 reads CASSLVGLSGSGANVLTF. DNA for the CDR3: TGTGCCAGCAGCTTAGTTGGATTAAGCGGCTCTGGGGCCAACGTCCTGACTTTC.

The chain uses TRBV30 and TRBJ2-1, with 8 bases that match TRBD2. This CDR3 is 15 amino acids long. After removal of 5 bases from V and 6 bases from J, the junction contained 12 bases not matched to a gene. Germline assignment: CDR1 GTSNPN and CDR2 SVGIG (reference sequence). The CDR3 region is CAWWRVAGGSNEQFF. In DNA, the CDR3 is TGTGCCTGGTGGCGGGTCGCGGGAGGAAGCAATGAGCAGTTCTTC.

This chain links TRBV6-5 with TRBJ1-2; no definite D call. Trimming cost V 2 bases and J 4 bases, with 5 bases left between them. The CDR3 runs to 12 residues. Germline CDR1 and CDR2: MNHEY and SVGAGI. This CDR3 is CASSYGTYGYTF. DNA of the CDR3: TGTGCCAGCAGTTACGGAACCTATGGCTACACCTTC.

V and J are TRBV7-2 and TRBJ2-7; D is undetermined. The germline V gene encodes CDR1 SGHTA and CDR2 FQGNSA. The germline V and J ends were trimmed by 5 bases and 3 bases, with 14 bases remaining between them. The CDR3 is made up of 14 amino acids. As DNA, the CDR3 is TGTGCCAGCAGCCCTAGGGTATCTTACTACGAGCAGTACTTC. Protein product: CASSPRVSYYEQYF.

This chain joins TRBV28 and TRBJ1-1, with 8 bases aligning to TRBD1. Trimming took 7 bases from V and 3 from J; bases not matched to a gene: 7. The CDR3 covers 14 residues. The V gene's germline CDR1 is MDHEN and CDR2 SYDVKM. Written as DNA, the CDR3 is TGTGCCAGCATGGTGACAGGGGAGCACACTGAAGCTTTCTTT. This gives the protein CASMVTGEHTEAFF.

This clone appeared once. The gene calls are TRBV15 and TRBJ2-7, with TRBD1 matching over 7 bases. The V gene end was trimmed by 4 bases and the J gene end by 0 bases; junction bases not matched to a gene: 6. Per the germline V gene, CDR1 is LNHNV and CDR2 is YYDKDF (reference sequence). The CDR3 contains 15 residues. The CDR3, as DNA: TGTGCCACCAGCATAGGACAGGTCCCCTCCTACGAGCAGTACTTC. Amino acid sequence: CATSIGQVPSYEQYF.

The chain is built from TRBV15 and TRBJ1-2; the D gene is possibly TRBD1 (6 bases). CDR3 length equals 15 residues. Germline V gene lookup returns CDR1 LNHNV and CDR2 YYDKDF (reference sequence). The germline V and J ends were trimmed by 1 base and 8 bases, with 17 bases remaining between them. CDR3 bases: TGTGCCACCAGCAGAGGCCCCCAAGGGGGAGAAGGCTACACCTTC. Translation: CATSRGPQGGEGYTF.

The chain is built from TRBV15 and TRBJ2-2; no clear D gene. The length of the CDR3 is 15 residues. V lost 1 base and J lost 4, with 10 bases in between. Germline V lookup: CDR1 LNHNV, CDR2 YYDKDF (reference sequence). Written as DNA, the CDR3 is TGTGCCACCAGCAGAGCCCCCGTGGTCACCGGGGAGCTGTTTTTT. Translated, it gives CATSRAPVVTGELFF.

The rearrangement links TRBV7-2 to TRBJ2-7; D unclear. The CDR3 contains 12 residues. Germline V gene lookup returns CDR1 SGHTA and CDR2 FQGNSA. The V and J ends lost 2 bases and 7 bases respectively, with 9 bases between them. The CDR3 DNA follows: TGTGCCAGCAGCTTACTAACTCCGGAGCAGTACTTC. Protein: CASSLLTPEQYF.

This chain links TRBV10-3 with TRBJ2-3, with 8 bases aligning to TRBD2. J lost 1 base, V lost 3 bases, and 0 bases had no gene match. The length of the CDR3 is 14 residues. CDR1 is ENHRY, CDR2 SYGVKD, per germline. The CDR3 is CAISEAGGTDTQYF. The CDR3 region has the DNA TGTGCCATCAGTGAAGCGGGGGGCACAGATACGCAGTATTTT.

This clone was seen a single time. The CDR3 protein is CASSKPQGTGANVLTF. The CDR3 bases are TGCGCCAGCAGCAAGCCACAGGGAACTGGGGCCAACGTCCTGACTTTC. This chain uses TRBV5-1 with TRBJ2-6; tentatively, D is TRBD1 (6 bases). V shed 4 bases and J shed 2 bases, with 13 bases lying between them. Germline V gives CDR1 SGHRS, CDR2 YFSETQ. CDR3 length: 16 amino acids.

CDR3 region: CASSQSQLDEKLFF. DNA of the CDR3: TGTGCCAGCAGCCAATCGCAGTTGGATGAAAAACTGTTTTTT. V gene TRBV16 combines with J gene TRBJ1-4; D remains ambiguous. Germline CDR1 and CDR2: KGHSY and FQNENV. V gave up 0 bases and J gave up 6 bases, with 8 bases separating them. The length of the CDR3 is 14 residues.

This clone has a handful of counts. The chain employs TRBV7-2 and TRBJ2-7; D might be TRBD2 (6 bases). This CDR3 is built from 14 residues. Germline V lookup: CDR1 SGHTA, CDR2 FQGNSA. V was trimmed by 1 base and J by 2 bases, leaving 9 bases between them. This CDR3 reads CASSLVPGAYEQYF. CDR3 DNA sequence: TGTGCCAGCAGCTTAGTCCCGGGGGCCTACGAGCAGTACTTC. Looking up the rest from reference TRBV7-2 and TRBJ2-7 gives the full variable domain: GAGVSQSPSNKVTEKGKDVELRCDPISGHTALYWYRQSLGQGLEFLIYFQGNSAPDKSGLPSDRFSAERTGGSVSTLTIQRTQQEDSAVYLCASSLVPGAYEQYFGPGTRLTVT.

The rearrangement joins TRBV6-5 to TRBJ2-7; 7 bases match TRBD2. V shed 6 bases and J 6 bases; nucleotides not matched to a gene: 11. The CDR3 length is 14 residues. Germline CDR1 MNHEY, CDR2 SVGAGI. CDR3 region: CASRSGTAVGEQYF. For the CDR3, the DNA is TGTGCCAGCAGGAGCGGGACGGCGGTTGGCGAGCAGTACTTC.

The gene calls are TRBV25-1 and TRBJ2-7, with D possibly TRBD1 on 6 matching bases. The CDR3 is made up of 15 amino acids. The germline CDR1 and CDR2 sequences are MGHDK and SYGVNS. Trimming left V 4 bases short and J 1 base short, with 14 bases between. CDR3 amino acids: CASSAARTASYEQYF. The CDR3 DNA is TGTGCCAGCAGTGCTGCACGGACAGCTTCCTACGAGCAGTACTTC.

The CDR3 here is CASSVATGVAGGHTDTQYF. The CDR3 coding sequence is TGTGCCAGCAGCGTAGCTACAGGAGTAGCGGGAGGACACACAGATACGCAGTATTTT. V usage is TRBV9 and J usage is TRBJ2-3; the match to TRBD2 covers 10 bases. The junction had 12 bases not matched to a gene; V was cut back by 0 bases and J by 2 bases. CDR3 length: 19 amino acids. Germline loops: CDR1 SGDLS, CDR2 YYNGEE.

This clone was seen a handful of times. The chain's CDR3 is CASGGEYYNEQFF. In DNA form, the CDR3 reads TGTGCCAGCGGGGGGGAGTACTACAATGAGCAGTTCTTC. This chain links TRBV6-1 with TRBJ2-1, with 7 bases lining up with TRBD2. The CDR3 totals 13 residues. V was pared by 8 bases and J by 3 bases, with 4 bases of the junction left unmatched. CDR1 MNHNS and CDR2 SASEGT come from the germline V gene.

The rearrangement uses TRBV5-1 and TRBJ2-5; D possibly uses TRBD1 or TRBD2 (5 bases each). This CDR3 spans 16 amino acids. The V gene lost 4 bases and the J gene lost 9 bases, with 25 bases spanning the gap. Germline CDR1 reads SGHRS; CDR2 reads YFSETQ. The CDR3, as DNA: TGCGCCAGCAGCCCTACTCCGGGACGCACCGATCGGGCCCAGTACTTC. Translating gives CASSPTPGRTDRAQYF.

The gene calls are TRBV28 and TRBJ1-2; a possible D gene is TRBD1 (5 bases). With 5 bases removed from V and 5 bases from J, the gap between germline ends came to 9 bases. The CDR3 extends over 12 amino acids. Germline-derived CDR1 and CDR2 are MDHEN and SYDVKM. The CDR3 loop is CASSTRQYGYTF. The CDR3 coding sequence is TGTGCCAGCAGTACGCGACAGTATGGCTACACCTTC.

CDR3 DNA sequence: TGTGCCAGCAGCCTCGGGACTCGGGAAGAGACCCAGTACTTC. Its translation is CASSLGTREETQYF. The V call is TRBV5-4, the J call TRBJ2-5, with D perhaps matching TRBD2 (6 bases). V gave up 4 bases and J gave up 3 bases, with 13 bases separating them. Germline V lookup: CDR1 SGHNT, CDR2 YYREEE (reference sequence). The CDR3 has 14 residues.

This clone was recorded once. This chain joins TRBV11-2 and TRBJ1-1; tentative D call: TRBD1 (5 bases). The germline V gene has CDR1 SGHAT and CDR2 FQNNGV. The CDR3 extends over 13 amino acids. The V and J ends lost 5 bases and 1 base respectively, with 8 bases between them. CDR3 in DNA: TGTGCCAGCAGCCACGGACAGAACACTGAAGCTTTCTTT. This sequence encodes CASSHGQNTEAFF.

The V call is TRBV6-5, the J call TRBJ2-7, with D perhaps matching TRBD2 (5 bases). Trimming left V 5 bases short and J 2 bases short, with 16 bases between. Germline V gene lookup returns CDR1 MNHEY and CDR2 SVGAGI. CDR3 length equals 15 residues. As DNA, the CDR3 is TGTGCCAGCAGTAAAGAAGCGGCCCCGGCCTACGAGCAGTACTTC. It codes for CASSKEAAPAYEQYF.

This clone was seen a few times. The chain uses TRBV18 and TRBJ2-3; unclear D gene. The CDR3 runs to 15 residues. CDR1 and CDR2 from the germline V gene are KGHSH and LQKENI. V lost 6 bases and J lost 0, with 13 bases in between. Here the CDR3 reads CASSPTYTSTDTQYF. For the CDR3, the DNA is TGTGCCAGCTCTCCAACTTATACGAGCACAGATACGCAGTATTTT.

The chain has TRBV11-2 and TRBJ1-1, with a possible D match to TRBD1 (6 bases). V was pared by 1 base and J by 6 bases, with 15 bases between. Germline CDR1 and CDR2: SGHAT and FQNNGV. The CDR3 contains 15 residues. Here the CDR3 DNA reads TGTGCCAGCAGCTTAGGGCCGGGGGGCCAGGCTGAAGCTTTCTTT. Protein sequence: CASSLGPGGQAEAFF.

The genes are TRBV27 and TRBJ1-1; D not certain. The CDR3 covers 14 residues. V was pared by 7 bases and J by 0 bases, with 12 bases between. CDR1 and CDR2 from the germline V gene are MNHEY and SMNVEV (reference sequence). CDR3 coding DNA: TGTGCCAGCAAAGGACCGGCGTTGAACACTGAAGCTTTCTTT. Translating it yields CASKGPALNTEAFF.